The 24 T cell receptor beta chains given below trace back to one sample, sequenced in a study of neurological immune-mediated disorders. TCRdb ran MiXCR on the 5' RACE reads and lists one entry per CDR3 protein. The table lists more than 45,000 distinct CDR3 sequences, about 3.5% of them singletons, with around 1.5% in the top ten. Sample: PBMCs. These receptors were obtained from a man aged 25-40 years with multiple sclerosis.

At least ten counts were recorded for this clonotype. The chain joins TRBV20-1 to TRBJ2-3; 12 bases line up with TRBD2. The germline CDR1 and CDR2 sequences are DFQATT and SNEGSKA (reference sequence). This CDR3 is 15 amino acids long. V lost 4 bases and J lost 0; bases outside the gene matches: 2. The CDR3 sequence: CSATTSGGSTDTQYF. CDR3 bases: TGCAGTGCTACTACTAGCGGGGGGAGCACAGATACGCAGTATTTT.

Details on this clonotype: Mismatch with germline at one junction end may stem from a read error. V is TRBV5-6 and J is TRBJ1-5; D uncertain. The germline gives CDR1 SGHDT, CDR2 YYEEEE. CDR3 length: 13 residues. DNA for the CDR3: TGTGCCAGCAGCTTCCGGCCGAATCAGCCCCAGAATTTT. Translating gives CASSFRPNQPQNF.

This clonotype was recorded many times. V and J are TRBV11-2 and TRBJ1-1, with no clear D. Trimming left V 1 base short and J 8 bases short, with 5 bases between. The V gene's germline CDR1 is SGHAT and CDR2 FQNNGV. The CDR3 is made up of 11 amino acids. The CDR3 protein is CASSLGSEAFF. CDR3 coding DNA: TGTGCCAGCAGCTTAGGTTCAGAAGCTTTCTTT.

In its sample, this clonotype was seen many times. Germline is not matched at one junction end, which may reflect a read error. The chain recombines TRBV5-1 with TRBJ1-5; 7 bases map to TRBD1. The CDR3 contains 15 residues. The germline CDR1 and CDR2 sequences are SGHRS and YFSETQ. The CDR3 reads CASSSTGTAGQPQNF. The CDR3 bases are TGCGCCAGCAGCTCAACCGGGACAGCCGGTCAGCCCCAGAATTTT.

This clonotype was counted ten times or more. This chain's CDR3 is CASSWQGGELFF. DNA of the CDR3: TGTGCCAGCAGTTGGCAGGGTGGGGAGCTGTTTTTT. This sequence joins TRBV6-5 and TRBJ2-2; D may be TRBD1 (5 bases). CDR1 is MNHEY and CDR2 is SVGAGI in the germline V gene. The CDR3 has 12 amino acids. Trimming pared 4 bases from V and 8 bases from J, leaving 8 bases between.

The table lists this clonotype with many counts. V gene TRBV7-8 combines with J gene TRBJ2-1; D remains ambiguous. The CDR3 consists of 14 residues. CDR1 and CDR2 from the germline V gene are SGHVS and FQNEAQ. V dropped 2 bases and J dropped 3 bases, with 8 bases sitting between them. CDR3 sequence (DNA): TGTGCCAGCAGCTTATTGGCCGGCTACAATGAGCAGTTCTTC. Translated, it gives CASSLLAGYNEQFF.

This rearrangement joins TRBV7-9 to TRBJ1-1; D is perhaps TRBD1 (5 bases). Trimming took off 5 bases at V and 1 base at J, with 11 bases between the two ends. CDR1 and CDR2 from the germline V gene are SEHNR and FQNEAQ (reference sequence). The CDR3 spans 14 residues. The CDR3 protein is CASSPPRENTEAFF. The CDR3 bases are TGTGCCAGCAGCCCACCCAGGGAGAACACTGAAGCTTTCTTT. Variable domain in full (rest from reference TRBV7-9 and TRBJ1-1): DTGVSQNPRHKITKRGQNVTFRCDPISEHNRLYWYRQTLGQGPEFLTYFQNEAQLEKSRLLSDRFSAERPKGSFSTLEIQRTEQGDSAMYLCASSPPRENTEAFFGQGTRLTVV.

This rearrangement joins TRBV5-6 to TRBJ2-5; maybe TRBD1 (5 bases). V was clipped by 2 bases and J by 9 bases, with 11 bases between them. The germline CDR1 and CDR2 sequences are SGHDT and YYEEEE. The CDR3 is 12 amino acids. In DNA form, the CDR3 reads TGTGCCAGCAGCTTCGGCTTGGGGCCCCAGTACTTC. Translated: CASSFGLGPQYF.

This clonotype was recorded at least ten times. A much larger clone lies a single base off, so this may be a read error. This sequence joins TRBV20-1 and TRBJ1-2, with D perhaps matching TRBD1 (6 bases). Germline CDR1 DFQATT, CDR2 SNEGSKA (reference sequence). The CDR3 has 14 residues. The V end lost 0 bases, the J end lost 3 bases, and 11 bases lay between the germline ends. The CDR3 here is CSARDDRSDYGYTF. For the CDR3, the DNA is TGCAGTGCTAGAGATGACAGGAGCGACTATGGCTACACCTTC.

CDR3 DNA sequence: TGTGCCAGCAGCTTCCGGAGGGGGGAAAATACGCAGTATTTT. Amino acids: CASSFRRGENTQYF. This rearrangement joins TRBV7-8 to TRBJ2-3; D is possibly TRBD1 or TRBD2 (6 bases each). V was shortened by 3 bases and J by 7 bases, with 14 bases between the two germline ends. This CDR3 has 14 residues. In germline, CDR1 is SGHVS, CDR2 FQNEAQ.

This clonotype was seen repeatedly, ten times or more. The chain joins TRBV5-6 to TRBJ1-5; the match to TRBD1 covers 9 bases. Germline V lookup: CDR1 SGHDT, CDR2 YYEEEE. V shed 3 bases and J 2 bases; nucleotides not matched to a gene: 3. CDR3 length: 15 amino acids. The DNA of the CDR3 is TGTGCCAGCAGCTCGTGGACAGGGGGCAATCAGCCCCAGCATTTT. Translation gives CASSSWTGGNQPQHF. Full variable domain (remainder filled in from reference TRBV5-6 and TRBJ1-5): DAGVTQSPTHLIKTRGQQVTLRCSPKSGHDTVSWYQQALGQGPQFIFQYYEEEERQRGNFPDRFSGHQFPNYSSELNVNALLLGDSALYLCASSSWTGGNQPQHFGDGTRLSIL.

This clonotype was recorded many times. V is TRBV7-9 and J is TRBJ1-2; 7 bases align to TRBD1. CDR1 and CDR2 (germline): SEHNR, FQNEAQ (reference sequence). V shed 5 bases and J 2 bases; nucleotides not matched to a gene: 5. CDR3 size: 14 residues. CDR3 sequence (DNA): TGTGCCAGCAGCCGTACAGGGGCGAACTATGGCTACACCTTC. Protein product: CASSRTGANYGYTF.

This clonotype was recorded at least ten times. The chain combines TRBV3-1 with TRBJ1-6; possibly TRBD1 for D (5 bases). Germline V gene sequence: CDR1 LGHDT, CDR2 YNNKEL (reference sequence). CDR3 length: 15 amino acids. The V and J ends lost 2 bases and 12 bases respectively, with 17 bases between them. In DNA, the CDR3 is TGTGCCAGCAGCCAAAGGGACTCTGTGGACGTACCCCTCCACTTT. Translating it yields CASSQRDSVDVPLHF.

There are many counts of this clonotype. The chain combines TRBV5-1 with TRBJ2-1; 9 bases match TRBD2. Germline CDR1 and CDR2: SGHRS and YFSETQ. This CDR3 region has 16 residues. With 0 bases clipped from V and 3 bases from J, the junction kept 4 bases outside the gene matches. The CDR3 region has the DNA TGCGCCAGCAGCTTGGCGGTGACTAGCGGCTACAATGAGCAGTTCTTC. Translated: CASSLAVTSGYNEQFF.

This clonotype occurred many times. The V call is TRBV7-9, the J call TRBJ2-7; 12 nucleotides match TRBD2. V lost 6 bases, J lost 2 bases, and 5 bases stayed unmatched. CDR3 length: 15 residues. Germline values: CDR1 SEHNR, CDR2 FQNEAQ (reference sequence). In DNA form, the CDR3 reads TGTGCCAGCAGTCTCGGACTAGCGGGGACCTACGAGCAGTACTTC. As protein: CASSLGLAGTYEQYF.

There are many counts of this clonotype. The chain carries TRBV7-8 and TRBJ2-3; D might be TRBD2 (5 bases). There are 15 residues in the CDR3. The V end lost 0 bases, the J end lost 7 bases, and 14 bases lay between the germline ends. The germline V gene encodes CDR1 SGHVS and CDR2 FQNEAQ. CDR3 DNA: TGTGCCAGCAGCTTAGCGGGCGGGCCCTCGTATACGCAGTATTTT. Encoded protein: CASSLAGGPSYTQYF.

This clonotype was recorded at least ten times. CDR3 coding DNA: TGTGCCAGCAGTCAGGGGCGGATCACTGAAGCTTTCTTT. It specifies CASSQGRITEAFF. The chain recombines TRBV28 with TRBJ1-1, with D perhaps matching TRBD1 (6 bases). CDR1 is MDHEN and CDR2 is SYDVKM in the germline V gene. V lost 5 bases to trimming and J lost 4 bases, with 11 bases between them. This CDR3 contains 13 residues.

This clonotype was seen repeatedly, ten times or more. The V gene is TRBV29-1, the J gene TRBJ1-1; D remains unclear. The germline CDR1 and CDR2 sequences are SQVTM and ANQGSEA. V was pared by 4 bases and J by 1 base, with 10 bases between. The CDR3 covers 13 residues. The chain's CDR3 is CSVARAGNTEAFF. The CDR3 DNA reads TGCAGCGTTGCTAGGGCGGGGAACACTGAAGCTTTCTTT.

The table lists this clonotype with many counts. The J gene is TRBJ1-1, the V gene TRBV6-5; no firm D call. With 2 bases removed from V and 5 bases from J, the gap between germline ends came to 6 bases. The CDR3 contains 12 residues. From germline, CDR1 is MNHEY and CDR2 SVGAGI. CDR3 amino acids: CASSYGGTEAFF. CDR3 in DNA: TGTGCCAGCAGTTACGGTGGAACTGAAGCTTTCTTT.

This clonotype was counted at least ten times. The chain employs TRBV13 and TRBJ2-7; 13 positions agree with TRBD2. The CDR3 runs to 16 residues. After removal of 4 bases from V and 9 bases from J, the junction contained 12 bases not matched to a gene. In germline, CDR1 is PRHDT, CDR2 FYEKMQ (reference sequence). CDR3 amino acids: CASSSDGLAGVGWQYF. The CDR3 region has the DNA TGTGCCAGCAGCTCGGACGGACTAGCGGGAGTAGGCTGGCAGTACTTC.

This clonotype was detected many times. The genes are TRBV20-1 and TRBJ1-4; 9 bases are shared with TRBD1. V shed 4 bases, J shed 2 bases, and the junction held 5 bases outside the gene matches. This CDR3 has 15 residues. Germline V lookup: CDR1 DFQATT, CDR2 SNEGSKA (reference sequence). The CDR3: CSANHRGRTNEKLFF. In nucleotides, the CDR3 is TGCAGTGCTAACCACAGGGGGCGGACTAATGAAAAACTGTTTTTT.

The rearrangement uses TRBV19 and TRBJ1-2; the D gene is possibly TRBD1 (5 bases). Germline V gene lookup returns CDR1 LNHDA and CDR2 SQIVND (reference sequence). The V and J ends lost 0 bases and 6 bases respectively, with 11 bases between them. The CDR3 covers 14 residues. CDR3 in DNA: TGTGCCAGTAGTATAGATCGGGGGGTCGATGGCTACACCTTC. Translating it yields CASSIDRGVDGYTF.

This clonotype was picked up many times. V is TRBV28 and J is TRBJ1-2, with unresolved D. This CDR3 is built from 12 residues. V lost 5 bases to trimming and J lost 7 bases, with 11 bases between them. The V gene's germline CDR1 is MDHEN and CDR2 SYDVKM. As DNA, the CDR3 is TGTGCCAGCAGTCTGGGGATGCGTGGCTACACCTTC. Its protein product is CASSLGMRGYTF.

This clonotype was picked up many times. This chain links TRBV5-1 with TRBJ2-3, with D unclear. The CDR3 has 15 amino acids. The V gene's germline CDR1 is SGHRS and CDR2 YFSETQ. Between the trimmed V and J ends, which lost 0 bases and 4 bases, there was a span of 12 bases. CDR3 sequence reads: CASSLVAGAADTQYF. In DNA form, the CDR3 reads TGCGCCAGCAGCTTGGTGGCAGGTGCGGCAGATACGCAGTATTTT. Based on the CDR3 plus reference TRBV5-1 and TRBJ2-3, the full variable domain is KAGVTQTPRYLIKTRGQQVTLSCSPISGHRSVSWYQQTPGQGLQFLFEYFSETQRNKGNFPGRFSGRQFSNSRSEMNVSTLELGDSALYLCASSLVAGAADTQYFGPGTRLTVL.